Listed below are T cell receptor beta chains from one sample, sequenced in a study of a mutant IDH1 vaccine in newly diagnosed glioma. These TCRs' antigens remain unknown. Repertoires were generated with immunoSEQ multiplex PCR, while TCRdb's copy carries only in-frame clones and drops some. The repertoire holds 25,000 to 35,000 clones, with roughly four fifths as singletons. Material: PBMCs, obtained from a glioma patient whose treatment included an IDH1 peptide vaccine. Source of these receptors: a man between 25 and 39 years old with glioma. CDR3s include the opening cysteine and the closing phenylalanine or tryptophan. The order of the fields is D gene, V gene, clone size, J gene, CDR3 protein, CDR3 DNA. D genes are given only for firm matches. A row's size may be missing; if present it is once, few, many or a size class.

.	TRBV7-8	once	TRBJ2-7	CASIRADTPYEQYF	TGTGCCAGTATCCGGGCCGACACCCCCTACGAGCAGTACTTC
TRBD2	TRBV27	once	TRBJ2-1	CASSTIAGRGYNEQFF	TGTGCCAGCAGTACTATAGCGGGAAGGGGATACAATGAGCAGTTCTTC
.	TRBV10-2	.	TRBJ2-7	CASSEGVVGPYEQYF	TGCGCCAGCAGTGAGGGGGTCGTTGGACCCTACGAGCAGTACTTC
.	TRBV6-6	.	TRBJ2-7	CASSYSTGGLKQYF	TGTGCCAGCAGTTACTCAACAGGGGGACTAAAGCAGTACTTC
TRBD1	TRBV19	.	TRBJ1-4	CASSENRGTTNEKLFF	TGTGCCAGTAGTGAAAACAGGGGCACAACTAATGAAAAACTGTTTTTT
.	TRBV7-9	.	TRBJ1-1	CASSFSGTEAFF	TGTGCCAGCAGCTTTAGTGGGACTGAAGCTTTCTTT
.	TRBV4-3	.	TRBJ2-7	CASSQEGQGYEQYF	TGCGCCAGCAGCCAAGAAGGCCAGGGCTACGAGCAGTACTTC
.	TRBV5-6	.	TRBJ1-1	CASSLETANTEAFF	TGTGCCAGCAGCCTGGAGACAGCGAACACTGAAGCTTTCTTT
.	TRBV7-9	.	TRBJ1-4	CASSLARIGNEKLFF	TGTGCCAGCAGCTTGGCCAGGATTGGTAATGAAAAACTGTTTTTT
TRBD2	TRBV6-1	.	TRBJ2-1	CASSELSGRNEQFF	TGTGCCAGCAGTGAACTCAGCGGGAGAAATGAGCAGTTCTTC
.	TRBV9	.	TRBJ1-5	CASSVDEGKPQHF	TGTGCCAGCAGCGTAGACGAGGGAAAGCCCCAGCATTTT
TRBD1	TRBV19	.	TRBJ1-1	CATGGGFTEAFF	TGTGCCACCGGAGGGGGCTTCACTGAAGCTTTCTTT
.	TRBV27	.	TRBJ1-5	CASSLEYFSNQPQHF	TGTGCCAGCAGTTTGGAATACTTTAGCAATCAGCCCCAGCATTTT